The 2 T cell receptor beta chains given below trace back to one sample, sequenced in a study of response to subunit inactivated influenza vaccine. TCRdb processed the RT-PCR reads anew with MiXCR; each CDR3 protein has one entry. The repertoire holds some 520,000 distinct CDR3 sequences, with 15% to 20% as singletons. The specimen comprised CD4+ T cells sorted from PBMCs, sampled about 23 months after vaccination. The origin of the receptors is a man aged 50 to 69 who received an inactivated influenza vaccine.

This chain joins TRBV12-3 or TRBV12-4 and TRBJ2-3, with 9 bases identical to TRBD1. With 6 bases clipped from V and 4 bases from J, the junction kept 14 bases outside the gene matches. The CDR3 loop spans 17 amino acids. CDR3 protein: CASSLPPGQGKSDTQYF. The CDR3, as DNA: TGTGCCAGCAGCCTTCCCCCGGGACAGGGTAAATCAGATACGCAGTATTTT.

This chain connects TRBV2 to TRBJ2-1; no clear D. CDR1 is SNHLY and CDR2 is FYNNEI in the germline V gene. The CDR3 length is 15 residues. Trimming removed 2 bases from V and 4 bases from J, with 12 bases in between. CDR3 bases: TGTGCCAGCAGTGAATTACCGATAAGGTACAATGAGCAGTTCTTC. Translated: CASSELPIRYNEQFF.